A selection of T cell receptor beta chains follows, all from one sample in a study of identical twins. TCRdb re-called the 5' RACE reads with MiXCR, one entry per CDR3 protein. This table holds approximately 1.8 million distinct CDR3 sequences, 32% found once. The sequenced sample was cord blood. The origin of the receptors is a newborn girl in good health. Each CDR3 is given with its conserved first and last residue. D genes are given only for firm matches. Rows may omit the clone size; those that give it use once, few, many or a size class.

j_call	v_call	clone_size	d_call	cdr3_nt	cdr3_aa
TRBJ1-2	TRBV7-2	.	.	TGTGCCAGCAGCTGGGGAGCAGGGGTTAACTATGGCTACACCTTC	CASSWGAGVNYGYTF
TRBJ2-7	TRBV20-1	few	TRBD1	TGCAGTGCTGGTGCCGGGACAGGCGCCTACGAGCAGTACTTC	CSAGAGTGAYEQYF
TRBJ1-2	TRBV12-3/TRBV12-4	few	.	TGTGCCAGCAGTTTTCTAGGGGGAGGCTACACCTTC	CASSFLGGGYTF
TRBJ1-2	TRBV25-1	.	.	TGTGCCAGCAGTCCCCCCGGCTATAACTATGGCTACACCTTC	CASSPPGYNYGYTF
TRBJ1-2	TRBV4-2	few	.	TGTGCCAGCAGCCTGGACCGCGATGCTAACTATGGCTACACCTTC	CASSLDRDANYGYTF
TRBJ2-3	TRBV24-1	.	.	TGTGCCACCAGTGTTACGAGGACTAGCACAGATACGCAGTATTTT	CATSVTRTSTDTQYF
TRBJ2-7	TRBV5-6	.	TRBD2	TGTGCCAGCAGCGGGACTAGCGGGAGATACGACAATGAGCAGTACTTC	CASSGTSGRYDNEQYF
TRBJ2-3	TRBV5-1	.	TRBD2	TGCGCCAGCAGCGGACTAGGACGAGATACGCAGTATTTT	CASSGLGRDTQYF
TRBJ2-4	TRBV5-8	.	.	TGTGCCAGCAGCCGGCGGGCAGGTATAGCCAAAAACATTCAGTACTTC	CASSRRAGIAKNIQYF
TRBJ2-5	TRBV3-1	few	.	TGTGCCAGCAGCCACCACGGAGGCGGGGAGGAGACCCAGTACTTC	CASSHHGGGEETQYF
TRBJ2-1	TRBV5-5	few	.	TGTGCCAGCAGCCCTGACAGGTCACGGAATGAGCAGTTCTTC	CASSPDRSRNEQFF
TRBJ2-3	TRBV12-3/TRBV12-4	.	TRBD2	TGCGCCAGCAGTCCCGGGACTAGCGGGAGGGACACAGATACGCAGTATTTT	CASSPGTSGRDTDTQYF
TRBJ2-3	TRBV11-2	many	.	TGTGCCAGCAGCTTAGTAAGGCTATCCACAGATACGCAGTATTTT	CASSLVRLSTDTQYF
TRBJ2-7	TRBV20-1	.	.	TGCAGTGCAACCAGATCTCACTACGAGCAGTACTTC	CSATRSHYEQYF
TRBJ2-6	TRBV20-1	few	.	TGCAGTGCTAGAGAGATGGGGACTGGGGCCAACGTCCTGACTTTC	CSAREMGTGANVLTF
TRBJ1-1	TRBV25-1	few	.	TGTGCCAGCACCGCGGGGGGCACTAACACTGAAGCTTTCTTT	CASTAGGTNTEAFF
TRBJ1-1	TRBV6-5	.	TRBD1	TGTGCCAGCACCGGACAGGGGATCCCTGAAGCTTTCTTT	CASTGQGIPEAFF